This T cell receptor (beta chain) was observed in a study of cytomegalovirus exposure and HLA in healthy donors. Overall study context: HLA-typed donors contributed some 77 million unique TCRs, which were held in an early data release. General study findings and limits: The classifier reportedly diagnosed cytomegalovirus status with high sensitivity and specificity.

Germline V gene sequence: CDR1 LGHNA, CDR2 YSLEER. This CDR3 has 14 amino acids. The V and J ends lost 1 base and 3 bases, in that order; junction bases with no gene match: 0. Notes on this clone: Its antigen is undetermined.

Primers: 60 Vbeta forward and 13 Jbeta reverse. Sequencing was performed with immunoSEQ multiplex PCR; in TCRdb, only in-frame clones are kept and a portion is missing. The data show approximately 130,000 clones, approximately 80% seen once. The sample consisted of PBMCs. The TCR comes from a woman aged 35 to 49 in good health and CMV-seronegative. This rearrangement joins TRBV4-3 to TRBJ2-7; 10 positions match TRBD2. CDR3 region: CASSQGTSGYEQYF. The CDR3 coding sequence is TGCGCCAGCAGCCAAGGGACTAGCGGCTACGAGCAGTACTTC.